This record looks at one T cell receptor beta chain sequence and its context. The length of the CDR3 is 14 residues. Germline CDR1 SGDLS, CDR2 YYNGEE. The V and J ends lost 3 bases and 2 bases, in that order; junction bases with no gene match: 3. Described time point: pre-treatment baseline. Patients with prior systemic cancer treatment, concomitant immunosuppressants, or other active malignancies were excluded. Sequencing was performed with immunoSEQ multiplex PCR; in TCRdb, only in-frame clones are kept and a portion is missing. The sample shows about 22,000 clones, roughly 86% of them seen only once. The data belong to a study of blood T cell dynamics during melanoma immunotherapy. About the study: First-line therapy was either pembrolizumab or nivolumab with ipilimumab for metastatic melanoma.

The origin of this receptor is a human donor with melanoma. The specimen was blood, collected from a patient treated with checkpoint blockade. V and J are TRBV9 and TRBJ2-5; 8 bases match TRBD2. The CDR3 reads CASSDGGVQETQYF. DNA for the CDR3: TGTGCCAGCAGCGACGGGGGGGTACAAGAGACCCAGTACTTC.